The 8 T cell receptor beta chains in this list originate from one sample, sequenced in a study of regulatory T cells in long-lasting Graves disease. Each CDR3 protein gets one entry after TCRdb re-called the reads with MiXCR. Among roughly 980 distinct CDR3 sequences, about 91% were seen once, and the ten largest hold roughly 10%. Scientists built the TCR library using RNA that was extracted from PBMCs. Sequencing was performed on peripheral blood mononuclear cells (PBMCs), taken with antithyroid drug treatment, in newly diagnosed or persistent Graves disease (not recorded which). The source is a man in his thirties or forties with Graves disease.

The rearrangement uses TRBV11-1 and TRBJ2-5, with D possibly TRBD2 on 5 matching bases. The CDR3 has 15 amino acids. Germline V lookup: CDR1 SGHAT, CDR2 FQDESV (reference sequence). V was clipped by 1 base and J by 5 bases, with 14 bases between them. Here the CDR3 reads CASSLGLTRGETQYF. CDR3 DNA sequence: TGTGCCAGCAGCTTAGGCCTAACCCGAGGGGAGACCCAGTACTTC.

This sequence joins TRBV3-1 and TRBJ2-1; TRBD2 agrees at 10 bases. This CDR3 region has 16 residues. The junction had 7 bases not matched to a gene; V was cut back by 1 base and J by 7 bases. Germline CDR1 is LGHDT and CDR2 is YNNKEL (reference sequence). The CDR3 protein is CASSQGSGLASNEQFF. The CDR3 DNA follows: TGTGCCAGCAGCCAAGGTTCGGGACTAGCGTCAAATGAGCAGTTCTTC.

The J gene is TRBJ2-3, the V gene TRBV11-2; D ambiguous. The germline gives CDR1 SGHAT, CDR2 FQNNGV. This CDR3 region has 12 residues. V shed 0 bases and J shed 11 bases, with 9 bases lying between them. The CDR3: CASSLEGYLQYF. The CDR3 nucleotides read TGTGCCAGCAGCTTAGAGGGCTATCTGCAGTATTTT.

The J gene is TRBJ2-7, the V gene TRBV12-3 or TRBV12-4; 7 bases line up with TRBD1. Trimming cost V 6 bases and J 9 bases; bases outside gene matches: 14. This CDR3 is 14 amino acids long. CDR3 residues: CASSVEGAHSGQYF. The CDR3 nucleotides are TGTGCCAGCAGCGTCGAGGGGGCGCATTCGGGGCAGTACTTC.

This rearrangement joins TRBV6-4 to TRBJ1-1; 12 bases align to TRBD1. The CDR3 totals 16 residues. J was trimmed by 11 bases and V by 0 bases; bases with no gene match: 10. CDR1 and CDR2 (germline): MRHNA, SNTAGT. As DNA, the CDR3 is TGTGCCAGCAGTGACTCCGCGGGACAGGGGGCACTGGAGGCTTTCTTT. Its translation: CASSDSAGQGALEAFF.

The chain links TRBV7-8 to TRBJ2-1, with 12 positions matching TRBD2. V lost 0 bases, J lost 6 bases, and 9 bases stayed unmatched. From germline, CDR1 is SGHVS and CDR2 FQNEAQ. This CDR3 has 18 residues. The chain's CDR3 is CASSLAGGTSGFTNEQFF. The CDR3 DNA sequence: TGTGCCAGCAGCTTAGCGGGGGGGACTAGCGGGTTTACCAATGAGCAGTTCTTC. Supplemented by reference TRBV7-8 and TRBJ2-1, the full variable domain reads GAGVSQSPRYKVAKRGQDVALRCDPISGHVSLFWYQQALGQGPEFLTYFQNEAQLDKSGLPSDRFFAERPEGSVSTLKIQRTQQEDSAVYLCASSLAGGTSGFTNEQFFGPGTRLTVL.

This chain's CDR3 is CASSLFGTGLYEQYF. CDR3 in DNA: TGTGCCAGCAGTTTATTTGGGACAGGGCTTTACGAGCAGTACTTC. This chain uses TRBV28 with TRBJ2-7; 9 bases align to TRBD1. This CDR3 contains 15 residues. Trimming removed 1 base from V and 4 bases from J; junction bases left unmatched: 5. The V gene's germline CDR1 is MDHEN and CDR2 SYDVKM.

J is TRBJ1-2 and V is TRBV6-5; 8 nucleotides align to TRBD1. Germline CDR1 MNHEY, CDR2 SVGAGI. The CDR3 covers 13 residues. With 7 bases clipped from V and 8 bases from J, the junction kept 9 bases outside the gene matches. CDR3 sequence reads: CASTIRTGMGYTF. CDR3 in DNA: TGTGCCAGCACCATCAGGACAGGGATGGGCTACACCTTC.